Below, 22 T cell receptor beta chains from the same sample are listed, as sequenced in a study of T cells after yellow fever vaccination. TCRdb ran MiXCR on the 5' RACE reads and lists one entry per CDR3 protein. Of a few hundred thousand distinct CDR3 sequences listed, roughly an eighth are singletons. The sequencing used CD4+ T cells sorted from PBMCs, collected 15 days after the yellow fever booster vaccination. All receptors come from a man between 18 and 29 years old who received the YFV17D yellow fever vaccine.

In its sample, this clonotype was seen a few times. The chain has TRBV5-4 and TRBJ2-7; perhaps TRBD2 as D (6 bases). The CDR3 runs to 15 residues. V lost 5 bases and J lost 2, with 17 bases in between. Germline values: CDR1 SGHNT, CDR2 YYREEE (reference sequence). In DNA form, the CDR3 reads TGTGCCAGCAGTGACGGGGGTTGGAGGCCCTACGAGCAGTACTTC. Translation gives CASSDGGWRPYEQYF.

The chain employs TRBV6-5 and TRBJ1-2; a weak D match, TRBD1 (5 bases). V was trimmed by 6 bases and J by 4 bases, leaving 18 bases between them. Germline CDR1 is MNHEY and CDR2 is SVGAGI. The length of the CDR3 is 15 residues. CDR3 sequence (DNA): TGTGCCAGCAGATCCCGGGGCTTCCCAACCTATGGCTACACCTTC. It yields the protein CASRSRGFPTYGYTF.

This clonotype came up many times. This chain connects TRBV5-1 to TRBJ2-7, with TRBD1 matching 10 bases. From germline, CDR1 is SGHRS and CDR2 YFSETQ. This CDR3 has 16 amino acids. After removal of 4 bases from V and 2 bases from J, the junction contained 9 bases not matched to a gene. CDR3 DNA: TGCGCCAGCAGCCGGACAGGGGGTTTGGGGCCCTACGAGCAGTACTTC. Its translation is CASSRTGGLGPYEQYF.

This rearrangement joins TRBV6-2 or TRBV6-3 to TRBJ2-7; D is perhaps TRBD2 (5 bases). The CDR3 loop spans 15 amino acids. V gave up 0 bases and J gave up 2 bases, with 11 bases separating them. Germline V gene sequence: CDR1 MNHEY, CDR2 SVGEGT. This chain's CDR3 is CASSYSQERAYEQYV. The CDR3 DNA sequence: TGTGCCAGCAGTTACTCCCAGGAGAGGGCCTACGAGCAGTACGTC.

The sample holds many counts of this clonotype. CDR3 nucleotide sequence: TGTGCCAGCAGCTTGGTTTCGGGGGATTATACGCAGTATTTT. This gives the protein CASSLVSGDYTQYF. The V and J genes are TRBV5-6 and TRBJ2-3; perhaps TRBD2 as D (6 bases). CDR3 length equals 14 residues. Germline loops: CDR1 SGHDT, CDR2 YYEEEE. The V gene lost 0 bases and the J gene lost 7 bases, with 12 bases spanning the gap.

In its sample, this clonotype was seen many times. The rearrangement joins TRBV28 to TRBJ2-5; D is perhaps TRBD1 (6 bases). Trimming left V 6 bases short and J 5 bases short, with 16 bases between. Per germline, CDR1 MDHEN and CDR2 SYDVKM. The CDR3 covers 14 residues. This chain's CDR3 is CASRGRGRWETQYF. The CDR3 nucleotides are TGTGCCAGCAGGGGAAGGGGGAGATGGGAGACCCAGTACTTC.

V gene TRBV29-1 combines with J gene TRBJ2-4; TRBD1 might be the D (6 bases). The CDR3 extends over 14 amino acids. Per the germline V gene, CDR1 is SQVTM and CDR2 is ANQGSEA. V was cut by 1 base and J by 0 bases, with 7 bases left in between. The CDR3 loop reads CSVEGGLAKNIQYF. The CDR3 nucleotides are TGCAGCGTTGAAGGGGGGCTAGCCAAAAACATTCAGTACTTC.

Only a few counts were recorded for this clonotype. This sequence joins TRBV28 and TRBJ2-7, with D perhaps TRBD1 (6 bases). The V end lost 7 bases, the J end lost 3 bases, and 13 bases lay between the germline ends. Per germline, CDR1 MDHEN and CDR2 SYDVKM. This CDR3 comprises 13 residues. DNA for the CDR3: TGTGCCAGCACCTCGACAGGCGACTACGAGCAGTACGTC. It translates to CASTSTGDYEQYV.

This clonotype occurred a few times. The chain couples TRBV21-1 to TRBJ2-7; the tabulated D call, TRBD1, remains unverified against the DNA. TRBV21-1 is a listed pseudogene. The CDR3 is made up of 12 amino acids. The CDR3 spells CDERDRGYEQYV. The CDR3 nucleotides are TGTGACGAACGGGACAGAGGCTACGAGCAGTACGTC.

The rearrangement joins TRBV9 to TRBJ1-4; no clear D. Germline V gene data show CDR1 as SGDLS and CDR2 as YYNGEE. The CDR3 is 17 amino acids. V lost 0 bases, J lost 0 bases, and 12 bases lay in between. The CDR3 here is CASSVAPSSATNEKLFF. In DNA form, the CDR3 reads TGTGCCAGCAGCGTAGCCCCCAGCTCTGCAACTAATGAAAAACTGTTTTTT.

This clonotype was detected ten times or more. The gene calls are TRBV7-2 and TRBJ2-3; no firm D call. From germline, CDR1 is SGHTA and CDR2 FQGNSA. The V gene lost 5 bases and the J gene lost 4 bases, with 13 bases spanning the gap. The CDR3 is made up of 14 amino acids. This CDR3 is CASSPHSPPDTQYF. CDR3 DNA: TGTGCCAGCAGCCCGCACTCACCCCCAGATACGCAGTATTTT.

DNA for the CDR3: TGTGCCAGCAGTTACTCCCCGCAGGTCGGCACTGAAGCTTTCTTT. Translating gives CASSYSPQVGTEAFF. This chain connects TRBV6-6 to TRBJ1-1; the D is unclear. Germline-derived CDR1 and CDR2 are MNHNY and SVGAGI (reference sequence). The CDR3 is made up of 15 amino acids. Trimming pared 0 bases from V and 4 bases from J, leaving 12 bases between.

In its sample, this clonotype was seen a few times. V and J are TRBV6-2 or TRBV6-3 and TRBJ2-7, with 8 bases fitting TRBD2. Losses at the gene ends were 4 bases for V and 1 base for J; bases not matched to a gene: 9. There are 16 residues in the CDR3. Germline loops: CDR1 MNHEY, CDR2 SVGEGT. The CDR3 region has the DNA TGTGCCAGCAGTTCCCACAGCGGGGGAACGTCCTACGAGCAGTACTTC. Its translation is CASSSHSGGTSYEQYF.

In its sample, this clonotype was seen a few times. The chain carries TRBV5-1 and TRBJ2-3; D call uncertain. V was clipped by 1 base and J by 1 base, with 10 bases between them. Germline CDR1 is SGHRS and CDR2 is YFSETQ. The CDR3 is 15 residues long. CDR3: CASSLFGSGTDTQYF. CDR3 bases: TGCGCCAGCAGCTTGTTTGGGTCTGGCACAGATACGCAGTATTTT.

The chain employs TRBV7-2 and TRBJ1-2; unclear D gene. In germline, CDR1 is SGHTA, CDR2 FQGNSA. CDR3 size: 15 residues. Trimming removed 7 bases from V and 2 bases from J, with 17 bases in between. CDR3 nucleotides: TGTGCCAGCACCCAAACGAGAGGGAGGAACTATGGCTACACCTTC. Amino acid sequence: CASTQTRGRNYGYTF.

This clonotype appeared a few times. V gene TRBV18 combines with J gene TRBJ2-5, with D perhaps TRBD2 (6 bases). CDR3 length: 14 amino acids. The V gene lost 8 bases and the J gene lost 2 bases, with 15 bases spanning the gap. Per the germline V gene, CDR1 is KGHSH and CDR2 is LQKENI. The CDR3 here is CASRERARQETQYF. The CDR3 DNA sequence: TGTGCCAGCCGAGAGCGGGCGCGACAAGAGACCCAGTACTTC.

The chain employs TRBV7-2 and TRBJ1-6, with D possibly TRBD1 on 5 matching bases. The V end was cut by 10 bases, the J end by 2 bases, with 18 bases between. Germline CDR1 is SGHTA and CDR2 is FQGNSA. This CDR3 contains 16 residues. The CDR3: CATPLGGRAYNSPLHF. CDR3 DNA: TGTGCCACCCCGCTCGGGGGGAGAGCCTATAATTCACCCCTCCACTTT.

This clonotype has a count of ten or more. The chain is built from TRBV4-2 and TRBJ2-4; TRBD1 matches 7 bases. The J segment lost 0 bases and the V segment lost 3 bases, leaving 8 bases of the junction unmatched. Looked up from germline, CDR1 is LGHNA and CDR2 is YNFKEQ. The CDR3 spans 17 residues. The CDR3 spells CASSQGSGQIAKNIQYF. CDR3 nucleotides: TGTGCCAGCAGCCAGGGATCGGGACAGATAGCCAAAAACATTCAGTACTTC.

The rearrangement joins TRBV9 to TRBJ2-5; no reliable D call. Germline V gives CDR1 SGDLS, CDR2 YYNGEE. The ends were cut back, 3 bases at V and 5 bases at J, with 11 bases in the middle. The CDR3 is made up of 13 amino acids. For the CDR3, the DNA is TGTGCCAGCAGCGCCGCCCCCGGGGAGACCCAGTACTTC. Protein sequence: CASSAAPGETQYF.

This clonotype turned up a few times. This chain links TRBV7-3 with TRBJ2-1; no reliable D call. Trimming stripped 2 bases from V and 8 bases from J, with 13 bases between. The germline CDR1 and CDR2 sequences are SGHTA and FQGTGA. CDR3 size: 14 residues. CDR3 sequence reads: CASSLGVRLDEQFF. The CDR3 DNA is TGTGCCAGCAGCTTAGGTGTCAGGCTGGATGAGCAGTTCTTC.

This chain links TRBV7-8 with TRBJ1-1, with D perhaps matching TRBD1 (5 bases). In germline, CDR1 is SGHVS, CDR2 FQNEAQ. V lost 3 bases and J 2 bases, leaving 16 bases between the germline ends. The CDR3 is 16 amino acids. The CDR3 DNA follows: TGTGCCAGCAGCTTTGCCTTAGGGCAGGGAAACACTGAAGCTTTCTTT. Translation gives CASSFALGQGNTEAFF.

The chain combines TRBV7-2 with TRBJ2-5, with a possible D match to TRBD1 (7 bases). The CDR3 has 15 residues. V lost 7 bases and J 5 bases, leaving 20 bases between the germline ends. The germline V gene encodes CDR1 SGHTA and CDR2 FQGNSA. CDR3 amino acids: CASTPWAGGHETQYF. The CDR3 DNA follows: TGTGCCAGCACCCCATGGGCAGGGGGGCACGAGACCCAGTACTTC.